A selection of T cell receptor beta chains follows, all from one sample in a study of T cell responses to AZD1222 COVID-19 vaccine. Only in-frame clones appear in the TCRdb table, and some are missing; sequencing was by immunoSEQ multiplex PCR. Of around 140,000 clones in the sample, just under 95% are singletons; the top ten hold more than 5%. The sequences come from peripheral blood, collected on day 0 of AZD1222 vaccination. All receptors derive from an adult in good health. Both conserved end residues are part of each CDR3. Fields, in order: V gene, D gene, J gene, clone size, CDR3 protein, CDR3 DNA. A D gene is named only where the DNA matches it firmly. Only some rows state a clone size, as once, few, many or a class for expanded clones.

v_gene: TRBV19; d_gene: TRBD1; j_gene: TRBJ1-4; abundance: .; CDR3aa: CARQSGGVNEKLFF; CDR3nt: TGTGCCAGACAATCAGGGGGCGTTAATGAAAAACTGTTTTTT
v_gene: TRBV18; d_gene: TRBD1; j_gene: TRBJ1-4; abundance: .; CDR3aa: CASSPRTGGFQGTDSNEKLFF; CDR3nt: TGTGCCAGCTCACCCCGGACAGGGGGCTTCCAGGGGACGGATTCTAATGAAAAACTGTTTTTT
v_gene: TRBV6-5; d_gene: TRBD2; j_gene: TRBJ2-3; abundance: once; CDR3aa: CASSYSIAGVTDTQYF; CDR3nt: TGTGCCAGCAGTTACTCGATAGCGGGGGTCACAGATACGCAGTATTTT
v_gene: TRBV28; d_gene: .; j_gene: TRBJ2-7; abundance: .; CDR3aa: CASSSLVPIYEQYF; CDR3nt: TGTGCCAGCAGTTCGTTGGTACCTATCTACGAGCAGTACTTC
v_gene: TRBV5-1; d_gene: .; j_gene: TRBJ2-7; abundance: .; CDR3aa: CASSLSAGSYEQYF; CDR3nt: TGCGCCAGCAGCTTGAGCGCAGGATCCTACGAGCAGTACTTC
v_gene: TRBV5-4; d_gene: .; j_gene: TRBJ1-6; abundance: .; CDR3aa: CASSLAWDQDSPLHF; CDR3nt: TGTGCCAGCAGCTTGGCCTGGGACCAGGATTCACCCCTCCACTTT
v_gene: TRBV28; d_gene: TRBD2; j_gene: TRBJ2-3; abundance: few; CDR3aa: CASSANVRAGDTQYF; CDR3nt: TGTGCCAGCAGTGCTAACGTACGAGCGGGGGATACGCAGTATTTT
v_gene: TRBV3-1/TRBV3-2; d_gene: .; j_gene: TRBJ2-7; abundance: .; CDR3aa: CASSQRGEHRGGEQYF; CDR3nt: TGTGCCAGCAGCCAAAGGGGGGAACACAGGGGTGGCGAGCAGTACTTC
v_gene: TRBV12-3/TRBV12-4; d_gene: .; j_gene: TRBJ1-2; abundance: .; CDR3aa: CASSLQGRLGYTF; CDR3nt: TGTGCCAGCAGTTTACAGGGACGTCTTGGCTACACCTTC
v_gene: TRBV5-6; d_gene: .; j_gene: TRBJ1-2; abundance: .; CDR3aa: CASSLREGGGYTF; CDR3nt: TGTGCCAGCAGCTTAAGAGAAGGTGGTGGCTACACCTTC
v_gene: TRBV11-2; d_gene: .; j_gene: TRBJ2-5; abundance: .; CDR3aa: CASSLDGYPGTQYF; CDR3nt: TGTGCCAGCAGCTTAGACGGGTATCCGGGGACCCAGTACTTC
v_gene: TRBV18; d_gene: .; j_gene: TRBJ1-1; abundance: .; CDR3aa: CASSRFRASEAFF; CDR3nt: TGTGCCAGCTCAAGATTCAGGGCCTCTGAAGCTTTCTTT
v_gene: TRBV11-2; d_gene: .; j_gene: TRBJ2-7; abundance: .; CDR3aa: CASSLDLGSNEQYF; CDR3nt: TGTGCCAGCAGCTTAGATCTGGGATCCAACGAGCAGTACTTC
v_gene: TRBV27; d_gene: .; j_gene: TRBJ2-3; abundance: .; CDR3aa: CASSLGLPTDTQYF; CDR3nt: TGTGCCAGCAGTTTAGGGCTACCCACAGATACGCAGTATTTT
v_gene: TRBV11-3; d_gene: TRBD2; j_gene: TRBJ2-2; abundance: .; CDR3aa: CASQARGVAGELFF; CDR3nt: TGTGCCAGCCAGGCTCGGGGGGTAGCCGGGGAGCTGTTTTTT
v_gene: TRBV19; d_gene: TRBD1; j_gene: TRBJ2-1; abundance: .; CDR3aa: CASSPDRGSEQFF; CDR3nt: TGTGCCAGTAGTCCCGACAGGGGGAGTGAGCAGTTCTTC